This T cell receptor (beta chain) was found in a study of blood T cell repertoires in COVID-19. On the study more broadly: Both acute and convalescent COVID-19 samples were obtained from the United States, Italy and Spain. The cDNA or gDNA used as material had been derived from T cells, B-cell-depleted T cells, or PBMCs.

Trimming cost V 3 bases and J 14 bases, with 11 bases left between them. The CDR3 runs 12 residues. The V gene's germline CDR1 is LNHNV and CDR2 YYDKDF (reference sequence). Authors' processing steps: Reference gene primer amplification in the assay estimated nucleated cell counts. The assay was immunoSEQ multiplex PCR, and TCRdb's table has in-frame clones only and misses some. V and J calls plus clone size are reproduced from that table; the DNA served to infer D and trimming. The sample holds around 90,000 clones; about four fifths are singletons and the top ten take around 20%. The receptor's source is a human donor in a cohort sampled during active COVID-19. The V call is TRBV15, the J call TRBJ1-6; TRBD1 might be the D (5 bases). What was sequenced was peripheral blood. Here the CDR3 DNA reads TGTGCCACCAGCAGGGACATCGGAACCCTCCACTTT. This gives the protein CATSRDIGTLHF. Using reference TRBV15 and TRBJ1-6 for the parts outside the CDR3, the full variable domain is DAMVIQNPRYQVTQFGKPVTLSCSQTLNHNVMYWYQQKSSQAPKLLFHYYDKDFNNEADTPDNFQSRRPNTSFCFLDIRSPGLGDTAMYLCATSRDIGTLHFGNGTRLTVT.